This entry lists 20 T cell receptor beta chains sequenced from one sample in a study of shared clonotypes between healthy human individuals. Sequencing was performed with immunoSEQ multiplex PCR; in TCRdb, only in-frame clones are kept and a portion is missing. This sample has approximately 740,000 clones, with roughly 70% found just once. Sequencing was done on a sample of memory CD4+ T cells sorted from blood. Subset noted: CD45RA-negative fraction. These receptors all stem from a woman aged 25 to 45 in good health.

In regard to this clone: The same CDR3 arises from other DNA sequences in this sample as well. The rearrangement uses TRBV9 and TRBJ2-1; 7 bases match TRBD2. The germline gives CDR1 SGDLS, CDR2 YYNGEE. The V and J ends lost 4 bases and 4 bases, in that order; junction bases with no gene match: 5. The CDR3 consists of 14 residues. As DNA, the CDR3 is TGTGCCAGCAGCCAGAGCGGGGCTTACAATGAGCAGTTCTTC. This gives the protein CASSQSGAYNEQFF. The whole variable domain, remainder taken from reference TRBV9 and TRBJ2-1, is DSGVTQTPKHLITATGQRVTLRCSPRSGDLSVYWYQQSLDQGLQFLIQYYNGEERAKGNILERFSAQQFPDLHSELNLSSLELGDSALYFCASSQSGAYNEQFFGPGTRLTVL.

This sequence joins TRBV28 and TRBJ1-2, with D possibly TRBD1 on 6 matching bases. V was cut by 7 bases and J by 0 bases, with 12 bases left in between. The length of the CDR3 is 14 residues. The germline V gene has CDR1 MDHEN and CDR2 SYDVKM. The CDR3, as DNA: TGTGCCAGCAACAGGGTCCCAGCTAACTATGGCTACACCTTC. Its protein is CASNRVPANYGYTF.

This sequence joins TRBV25-1 and TRBJ2-7, with 9 bases lining up with TRBD1. Germline CDR1 reads MGHDK; CDR2 reads SYGVNS. V gave up 4 bases and J gave up 2 bases; unmatched junction bases: 9. The CDR3 spans 16 residues. The CDR3 nucleotides read TGTGCCAGCAGTGGGTCCGGACAGGGGATGACCTACGAGCAGTACTTC. Translating it yields CASSGSGQGMTYEQYF.

CDR3 in amino acids: CAWSLGISPNGEKLFF. The CDR3, as DNA: TGTGCCTGGAGTCTAGGTATCTCCCCAAACGGGGAAAAACTGTTTTTT. This sequence joins TRBV30 and TRBJ1-4; D unresolved. The CDR3 loop spans 16 amino acids. Germline V gene lookup returns CDR1 GTSNPN and CDR2 SVGIG (reference sequence). Trimming removed 2 bases at V and 8 bases at J, with 21 bases between.

The table lists this clone with a few counts. The rearrangement joins TRBV28 to TRBJ1-4; 7 bases are shared with TRBD1. The germline CDR1 and CDR2 sequences are MDHEN and SYDVKM. After removal of 3 bases from V and 4 bases from J, the junction contained 5 bases not matched to a gene. The CDR3 is 15 residues long. The CDR3 protein is CASSFSGTVNEKLFF. As DNA, the CDR3 is TGTGCCAGCAGTTTTTCCGGGACAGTTAATGAAAAACTGTTTTTT. Variable domain in full (rest from reference TRBV28 and TRBJ1-4): DVKVTQSSRYLVKRTGEKVFLECVQDMDHENMFWYRQDPGLGLRLIYFSYDVKMKEKGDIPEGYSVSREKKERFSLILESASTNQTSMYLCASSFSGTVNEKLFFGSGTQLSVL.

This sequence joins TRBV28 and TRBJ1-1; D possibly corresponds to TRBD1 (5 bases). There are 14 residues in the CDR3. Trimming removed 4 bases from V and 3 bases from J, with 12 bases in between. Germline CDR1 reads MDHEN; CDR2 reads SYDVKM. The CDR3 DNA reads as TGTGCCAGCAGTTCAATTAGGGGAGACACTGAAGCTTTCTTT. Protein: CASSSIRGDTEAFF.

The V gene is TRBV2, the J gene TRBJ2-3; 7 bases fit TRBD2. CDR1 SNHLY and CDR2 FYNNEI come from the germline V gene. Trimming removed 6 bases from V and 5 bases from J; junction bases left unmatched: 2. The CDR3 extends over 12 amino acids. The CDR3: CASSPSGDTQYF. In DNA, the CDR3 is TGTGCCAGCAGCCCTAGCGGAGATACGCAGTATTTT.

This clone showed up just a few times. The chain couples TRBV7-7 to TRBJ2-5, with D possibly matching TRBD2 (7 bases). In germline, CDR1 is SSHAT, CDR2 FNYEAQ (reference sequence). V lost 5 bases and J 5 bases, leaving 15 bases between the germline ends. This CDR3 has 14 residues. The CDR3 loop is CASSGPGGEETQYF. The CDR3 DNA reads TGTGCCAGCAGCGGACCGGGGGGCGAGGAGACCCAGTACTTC.

In its sample, this clone was seen many times. The chain couples TRBV7-6 to TRBJ2-2; no definite D call. Trimming stripped 2 bases from V and 3 bases from J, with 10 bases between. Germline V lookup: CDR1 SGHVS, CDR2 FNYEAQ. The CDR3 loop spans 15 amino acids. The CDR3: CASSLPSTHTGELFF. For the CDR3, the DNA is TGTGCCAGCAGCTTACCATCCACTCACACCGGGGAGCTGTTTTTT.

This chain joins TRBV9 and TRBJ2-3; either TRBD1 or TRBD2 may fit D (5 bases each). Per germline, CDR1 SGDLS and CDR2 YYNGEE. CDR3 length equals 15 residues. V was cut by 0 bases and J by 4 bases, with 12 bases left in between. CDR3 amino acids: CASSVDTGAPDTQYF. The CDR3 DNA sequence: TGTGCCAGCAGCGTAGACACCGGGGCGCCAGATACGCAGTATTTT.

The chain has TRBV4-2 and TRBJ2-7; 11 bases match TRBD2. Germline trimming cut 1 base from V and 5 bases from J; bases unmatched to any gene: 13. Germline V CDR1 and CDR2: LGHNA, YNFKEQ. The CDR3 is made up of 18 amino acids. CDR3 region: CASSQGGAGTSGSHEQYF. The CDR3 DNA follows: TGTGCCAGCAGCCAAGGTGGGGCCGGGACTAGCGGCTCTCACGAGCAGTACTTC.

This clone was observed a handful of times. The rearrangement joins TRBV19 to TRBJ2-1; D not certain. Trimming pared 3 bases from V and 4 bases from J, leaving 7 bases between. Germline V gives CDR1 LNHDA, CDR2 SQIVND (reference sequence). There are 13 residues in the CDR3. The chain's CDR3 is CASSMVGYNEQFF. In nucleotides, the CDR3 is TGTGCCAGTAGTATGGTAGGGTACAATGAGCAGTTCTTC.

This chain uses TRBV6-5 with TRBJ1-1; D not resolved. The CDR3 totals 13 residues. Trimming pared 2 bases from V and 0 bases from J, leaving 4 bases between. Germline V gives CDR1 MNHEY, CDR2 SVGAGI. CDR3 coding DNA: TGTGCCAGCAGTTACGTGGTGAACACTGAAGCTTTCTTT. Translation gives CASSYVVNTEAFF.

The V gene is TRBV5-1, the J gene TRBJ1-3; maybe TRBD1 (5 bases). The CDR3 loop spans 11 amino acids. In germline, CDR1 is SGHRS, CDR2 YFSETQ. Deletions cut 5 bases from V and 8 bases from J, with 8 bases between. The chain's CDR3 is CASRQGDTIYF. The CDR3 nucleotides read TGCGCCAGCAGGCAGGGAGACACCATATATTTT.

CDR3 protein: CASRILAEVNEQFF. The CDR3 DNA reads TGTGCCAGCAGGATCCTAGCGGAGGTGAATGAGCAGTTCTTC. The V call is TRBV6-1, the J call TRBJ2-1, with TRBD2 matching over 7 bases. This CDR3 comprises 14 residues. Trimming cost V 6 bases and J 7 bases; bases outside gene matches: 9. Germline CDR1 reads MNHNS; CDR2 reads SASEGT.

J is TRBJ1-1 and V is TRBV9, with a tentative D call TRBD1 (5 bases). The V end lost 3 bases, the J end lost 1 base, and 10 bases lay between the germline ends. CDR3 length: 14 amino acids. Germline V gives CDR1 SGDLS, CDR2 YYNGEE. CDR3 in DNA: TGTGCCAGCAGCGCTCGACAGCAGAACACTGAAGCTTTCTTT. It is translated as CASSARQQNTEAFF.

The chain has TRBV5-1 and TRBJ2-1; 14 positions match TRBD2. Germline V CDR1 and CDR2: SGHRS, YFSETQ. The V and J ends lost 4 bases and 7 bases, in that order; junction bases with no gene match: 1. This CDR3 is built from 14 residues. CDR3 sequence: CASSRTSGGNEQFF. The CDR3 bases are TGCGCCAGCAGCCGGACTAGCGGGGGGAATGAGCAGTTCTTC.

The chain recombines TRBV28 with TRBJ1-5; the match to TRBD1 covers 7 bases. This CDR3 is built from 15 residues. V was clipped by 3 bases and J by 4 bases; unmatched bases: 6. Looked up from germline, CDR1 is MDHEN and CDR2 is SYDVKM. The CDR3 bases are TGTGCCAGCAGTTTGTATGAACAGGGGAATCAGCCCCAGCATTTT. Translating it yields CASSLYEQGNQPQHF. Combining the CDR3 with reference TRBV28 and TRBJ1-5 gives the whole variable domain DVKVTQSSRYLVKRTGEKVFLECVQDMDHENMFWYRQDPGLGLRLIYFSYDVKMKEKGDIPEGYSVSREKKERFSLILESASTNQTSMYLCASSLYEQGNQPQHFGDGTRLSIL.

The chain employs TRBV2 and TRBJ2-3; D ambiguous. This CDR3 region has 16 residues. Trimming left V 5 bases short and J 3 bases short, with 18 bases between. Germline values: CDR1 SNHLY, CDR2 FYNNEI. The CDR3 nucleotides are TGTGCCAGCAGTAACGCCCTATCCGAAGTGACAGATACGCAGTATTTT. It specifies CASSNALSEVTDTQYF.

For this clone: The same CDR3 arises from other DNA sequences in this sample as well. The gene calls are TRBV5-1 and TRBJ2-2; unclear D gene. The CDR3 is 15 residues long. CDR1 and CDR2 from the germline V gene are SGHRS and YFSETQ. Trimming cost V 0 bases and J 0 bases, with 6 bases left between them. The CDR3 coding sequence is TGCGCCAGCAGCTTGGAAATTACGAACACCGGGGAGCTGTTTTTT. Its protein is CASSLEITNTGELFF.